One sample yielded the 27 T cell receptor beta chains listed below, sequenced in a study of early T cells in non-severe SARS-CoV-2 infection. TCRdb passed the 5' RACE reads through MiXCR, listing each CDR3 protein once. The table lists about 77,000 distinct CDR3 sequences, roughly 9.6% of them singletons, with about 4.8% in the top ten. Sequencing was carried out using whole blood. These receptors were obtained from an adult who was a healthcare worker with PCR-confirmed SARS-CoV-2 infection or an uninfected control (not recorded which).

There are a few counts of this clonotype. The V and J genes are TRBV5-4 and TRBJ2-7, with D maybe TRBD2 (5 bases). This CDR3 is 14 amino acids long. The ends were cut back, 4 bases at V and 6 bases at J, with 17 bases in the middle. Per germline, CDR1 SGHNT and CDR2 YYREEE (reference sequence). DNA of the CDR3: TGTGCCAGCAGCAACTACGGGATTCTGGGCGAGCAGTACTTC. Amino acids: CASSNYGILGEQYF.

This clonotype was seen more than once but under ten times. CDR3 residues: CASSASSGIISDTQYF. DNA for the CDR3: TGTGCCAGCAGCGCGTCTAGCGGGATAATTTCAGATACGCAGTATTTT. V and J are TRBV7-3 and TRBJ2-3; 9 nucleotides line up with TRBD2. V lost 5 bases to trimming and J lost 4 bases; unmatched junction nucleotides: 10. The CDR3 covers 16 residues. Per germline, CDR1 SGHTA and CDR2 FQGTGA.

The chain is built from TRBV18 and TRBJ1-4, with D unresolved. V shed 3 bases and J shed 7 bases, with 6 bases lying between them. This CDR3 spans 12 amino acids. Germline V gene data show CDR1 as KGHSH and CDR2 as LQKENI. The CDR3 coding sequence is TGTGCCAGCTCACCTGGAGCTGAAAAACTGTTTTTT. The encoded protein is CASSPGAEKLFF.

V is TRBV7-2 and J is TRBJ2-7; D uncertain. The length of the CDR3 is 14 residues. Germline V CDR1 and CDR2: SGHTA, FQGNSA. V lost 5 bases, J lost 6 bases, and 17 bases lay in between. This CDR3 is CASSQQTFAGEQYF. DNA for the CDR3: TGTGCCAGCAGCCAACAGACATTCGCCGGCGAGCAGTACTTC.

As to this clonotype: The junction differs from germline at one of its ends, possibly a read error. V gene TRBV7-2 combines with J gene TRBJ2-3, with 7 bases aligning to TRBD2. The V gene's germline CDR1 is SGHTA and CDR2 FQGNSA. The CDR3 extends over 13 amino acids. CDR3 bases: TGTGTCAGCAGCTCGCGGACTAGGGATACGCAGTATTTT. Translation gives CVSSSRTRDTQYF.

This chain uses TRBV20-1 with TRBJ2-5, with 8 bases lining up with TRBD2. Trimming at V came to 3 bases and at J to 4 bases, leaving 7 bases not matched to a gene. CDR1 and CDR2 from the germline V gene are DFQATT and SNEGSKA (reference sequence). CDR3 length equals 14 residues. CDR3 sequence (DNA): TGCAGTGCTAGCCCGGGAGGGCCCGGAGAGACCCAGTACTTC. This codes for CSASPGGPGETQYF.

This clonotype was recorded at least ten times. The chain recombines TRBV10-3 with TRBJ2-7; TRBD2 matches at 12 bases. The CDR3 is 14 amino acids. The germline gives CDR1 ENHRY, CDR2 SYGVKD. J was trimmed by 4 bases and V by 3 bases; bases with no gene match: 1. CDR3 amino acids: CAISDGTSGYEQYF. In DNA, the CDR3 is TGTGCCATCAGTGACGGGACTAGCGGGTACGAGCAGTACTTC.

The genes are TRBV20-1 and TRBJ1-6; D call uncertain. CDR3 length equals 14 residues. Germline loops: CDR1 DFQATT, CDR2 SNEGSKA (reference sequence). V gave up 3 bases and J gave up 10 bases, with 16 bases separating them. The CDR3 DNA reads as TGCAGTGCTAGTACGGGCCCAAGGGAGTCACCCCTCCACTTT. Its protein is CSASTGPRESPLHF.

This clonotype has more than one count but fewer than ten. The chain couples TRBV5-4 to TRBJ2-7; D unclear. Germline V gene lookup returns CDR1 SGHNT and CDR2 YYREEE (reference sequence). The CDR3 spans 14 residues. V shed 7 bases and J shed 3 bases, with 17 bases lying between them. CDR3 bases: TGTGCCAGCTTGTGGAGCCGTGGGAACTACGAGCAGTACTTC. Translated, it gives CASLWSRGNYEQYF.

This chain joins TRBV27 and TRBJ1-5; D perhaps matches TRBD1 (6 bases). The CDR3 spans 15 residues. Germline assignment: CDR1 MNHEY and CDR2 SMNVEV (reference sequence). V lost 0 bases and J lost 7, with 13 bases in between. CDR3 nucleotides: TGTGCCAGCAGTTTATCATTGGGGGCAAACCAGCCCCAGCATTTT. It specifies CASSLSLGANQPQHF.

The sample holds many counts of this clonotype. The gene calls are TRBV28 and TRBJ1-5; D call uncertain. Trimming removed 6 bases at V and 5 bases at J, with 11 bases between. Germline V CDR1 and CDR2: MDHEN, SYDVKM. The CDR3 contains 13 residues. The CDR3 loop reads CASSIEQDQPQHF. The CDR3 DNA reads TGTGCCAGCAGCATCGAGCAGGATCAGCCCCAGCATTTT.

In its sample, this clonotype is medium-sized (0.01 to 0.1%). The chain recombines TRBV18 with TRBJ2-5; D ambiguous. The CDR3 totals 12 residues. The V gene lost 6 bases and the J gene lost 1 base, with 6 bases spanning the gap. CDR1 and CDR2 (germline): KGHSH, LQKENI. This CDR3 is CASSWGQETQYF. The CDR3 DNA reads as TGTGCCAGCTCGTGGGGCCAAGAGACCCAGTACTTC.

This clonotype was observed at least ten times. The chain has TRBV6-5 and TRBJ2-1, with D unresolved. V lost 0 bases and J lost 5, with 14 bases in between. Germline lookup yields CDR1 MNHEY and CDR2 SVGAGI. The CDR3 spans 16 residues. DNA for the CDR3: TGTGCCAGCAGTTACTCGATGGTTCTAGATCACAATGAGCAGTTCTTC. Its protein product is CASSYSMVLDHNEQFF.

The V gene is TRBV4-1, the J gene TRBJ2-3, with D possibly matching TRBD2 (5 bases). The CDR3 runs 19 residues. The V end was cut by 0 bases, the J end by 1 base, with 20 bases between. The V gene's germline CDR1 is MGHRA and CDR2 YSYEKL. CDR3 in amino acids: CASSQDVGSLGLGTDTQYF. The CDR3 DNA reads as TGCGCCAGCAGCCAAGATGTGGGCTCTTTAGGACTCGGCACAGATACGCAGTATTTT.

This clonotype turned up a few times. The chain recombines TRBV11-2 with TRBJ2-3, with 10 bases identical to TRBD2. The CDR3 loop spans 15 amino acids. With 5 bases clipped from V and 2 bases from J, the junction kept 4 bases outside the gene matches. Looked up from germline, CDR1 is SGHAT and CDR2 is FQNNGV. CDR3 sequence reads: CASSKREGVTDTQYF. CDR3 coding DNA: TGTGCCAGCAGCAAGCGGGAGGGGGTCACAGATACGCAGTATTTT.

The table lists this clonotype with many counts. Here the CDR3 DNA reads TGTGCCAGCAGCGCGGGAGGCCGACAAGAGACCCAGTACTTC. Translating it yields CASSAGGRQETQYF. The chain is built from TRBV9 and TRBJ2-5; 7 bases agree with TRBD2. V was clipped by 3 bases and J by 2 bases; unmatched bases: 4. CDR3 length: 14 amino acids. The germline CDR1 and CDR2 sequences are SGDLS and YYNGEE. Supplemented by reference TRBV9 and TRBJ2-5, the full variable domain reads DSGVTQTPKHLITATGQRVTLRCSPRSGDLSVYWYQQSLDQGLQFLIQYYNGEERAKGNILERFSAQQFPDLHSELNLSSLELGDSALYFCASSAGGRQETQYFGPGTRLLVL.

V gene TRBV20-1 combines with J gene TRBJ2-2; D call uncertain. The V gene's germline CDR1 is DFQATT and CDR2 SNEGSKA (reference sequence). The CDR3 runs 11 residues. V gave up 7 bases and J gave up 6 bases, with 9 bases separating them. The CDR3 bases are TGCAGTGTGACAAGGGCCGGGGAGCTGTTTTTT. Amino acid sequence: CSVTRAGELFF.

This clonotype was counted at least ten times. The chain couples TRBV20-1 to TRBJ2-3; D remains ambiguous. The CDR3 contains 10 residues. Germline-derived CDR1 and CDR2 are DFQATT and SNEGSKA (reference sequence). V was shortened by 3 bases and J by 11 bases, with 9 bases between the two germline ends. This CDR3 reads CSARLYQQYF. Here the CDR3 DNA reads TGCAGTGCTAGGCTCTACCAGCAGTATTTT.

The CDR3 reads CASSSQGGHTEAFF. As DNA, the CDR3 is TGTGCCAGCAGCTCACAAGGAGGGCACACTGAAGCTTTCTTT. The V gene is TRBV7-9, the J gene TRBJ1-1; no definite D call. CDR3 length equals 14 residues. The germline V and J ends were trimmed by 4 bases and 3 bases, with 12 bases remaining between them. The V gene's germline CDR1 is SEHNR and CDR2 FQNEAQ (reference sequence).

As to this clonotype: This is likely a read error, given that the CDR3 carries no conserved phenylalanine or tryptophan at its end. The chain links TRBV25-1 to TRBJ2-2; 8 positions agree with TRBD1. The CDR3 is 14 amino acids. The J segment lost 3 bases and the V segment lost 3 bases, leaving 0 bases of the junction unmatched. CDR1 is MGHDK and CDR2 is SYGVNS in the germline V gene. The CDR3 nucleotides read TGTGCCAGCAGTGAGGGACAGGACACCGGGGAGCTGTTTCTT. This sequence encodes CASSEGQDTGELFL.

This clonotype was counted ten times or more. The V and J genes are TRBV7-9 and TRBJ2-5; TRBD2 is a possible D gene (6 bases). The CDR3 totals 15 residues. V shed 5 bases and J shed 5 bases, with 18 bases lying between them. The germline V gene encodes CDR1 SEHNR and CDR2 FQNEAQ (reference sequence). DNA for the CDR3: TGTGCCAGCAGCATCCAACTAGGAGGAGGGGAGACCCAGTACTTC. Its protein is CASSIQLGGGETQYF.

The table lists this clonotype with many counts. The chain employs TRBV5-1 and TRBJ1-2; D is possibly TRBD1 (5 bases). The length of the CDR3 is 16 residues. With 2 bases removed from V and 0 bases from J, the gap between germline ends came to 14 bases. Per the germline V gene, CDR1 is SGHRS and CDR2 is YFSETQ. The CDR3 DNA reads TGCGCCAGCAGCTTTTTCGGGGCTTCAGCTAACTATGGCTACACCTTC. Translated, it gives CASSFFGASANYGYTF.

This clonotype was detected ten times or more. The genes are TRBV10-3 and TRBJ1-2; D is undetermined. The V gene's germline CDR1 is ENHRY and CDR2 SYGVKD. V was pared by 0 bases and J by 0 bases, with 11 bases between. The CDR3 covers 16 residues. CDR3 bases: TGTGCCATCAGTGAGTCCGGCGGACCCGCTAACTATGGCTACACCTTC. Amino acid sequence: CAISESGGPANYGYTF.

This clonotype has a handful of counts. The V and J genes are TRBV6-1 and TRBJ2-1; tentative D call: TRBD1 (6 bases). Germline CDR1 reads MNHNS; CDR2 reads SASEGT. V lost 6 bases to trimming and J lost 10 bases, with 22 bases between them. The CDR3 length is 15 residues. CDR3 protein: CASRGAAEAGNEQFF. The CDR3 DNA reads TGTGCCAGCAGGGGGGCAGCTGAGGCAGGGAACGAGCAGTTCTTC.

V is TRBV20-1 and J is TRBJ2-1; unclear D gene. Germline lookup yields CDR1 DFQATT and CDR2 SNEGSKA (reference sequence). The CDR3 spans 14 residues. V was shortened by 6 bases and J by 2 bases, with 14 bases between the two germline ends. CDR3 region: CSAPRNRPYNEQFF. In DNA, the CDR3 is TGCAGTGCCCCAAGGAACAGACCCTACAATGAGCAGTTCTTC.

This clonotype showed up many times. The chain carries TRBV25-1 and TRBJ2-2; 9 bases are a match to TRBD1. With V trimmed by 4 bases and J by 4 bases, 10 bases remained unmatched. CDR3 length equals 17 residues. Germline CDR1 reads MGHDK; CDR2 reads SYGVNS. The CDR3: CASSAKTGTGRTGELFF. The CDR3 nucleotides read TGTGCCAGCAGTGCAAAAACCGGGACAGGGCGCACCGGGGAGCTGTTTTTT.

A few counts support this clonotype. The chain carries TRBV12-3 or TRBV12-4 and TRBJ2-7; tentative D call: TRBD1 (5 bases). Trimming removed 7 bases at V and 0 bases at J, with 13 bases between. The CDR3 is 14 amino acids. The CDR3 loop is CASNKGVLSYEQYF. CDR3 DNA: TGTGCCAGCAATAAAGGGGTTCTCTCCTACGAGCAGTACTTC.